A selection of T cell receptor beta chains follows, all from one sample in a study of blood T cells in healthy people across ages. TCRdb reprocessed the 5' RACE reads with MiXCR, giving one entry per CDR3 protein. In the table there are 850,000 to 1,000,000 distinct CDR3 sequences, 51% of which are singletons. Sample: blood. The receptors here all came from a woman in her fifties or sixties in good health. The conserved cysteine and the conserved F or W are not part of the CDR3 here. A D gene is named only where the DNA matches it firmly. Where a row states a size, it is once, few, many or the class of an expanded clone; other rows omit it.

. | TRBD2 | TRBJ2-1 | TRBV27 | ASSPYSGTSVMIEQF
. | . | TRBJ2-7 | TRBV20-1 | SALSMAQSSYEQY
. | TRBD1 | TRBJ2-7 | TRBV20-1 | SATTGAQY
. | . | TRBJ2-3 | TRBV5-1 | ANSNYDPSRDTQY
. | . | TRBJ1-4 | TRBV7-6 | ASSLDQGRLEKLF
few | . | TRBJ1-4 | TRBV7-9 | ASSLGGQPNEKLF
. | . | TRBJ1-2 | TRBV6-5 | ASSPDRVYYGYT
. | . | TRBJ2-1 | TRBV7-2 | AGGRGPAYNEQF
. | . | TRBJ2-1 | TRBV20-1 | SARHRLHNEQF
few | . | TRBJ2-3 | TRBV7-2 | ASSLGLGLYTDTQY
. | . | . | TRBV2 | ASALRGNIQY
once | . | TRBJ2-1 | TRBV20-1 | SVGGNIDEQF
. | TRBD2 | TRBJ2-7 | TRBV20-1 | SASPPGLAYEQY
few | . | TRBJ1-2 | TRBV29-1 | SVSVVGGSYGYT
. | . | TRBJ2-3 | TRBV7-9 | ASSAPRQGDTQY
few | . | TRBJ2-3 | TRBV10-1 | ASSEGWSTDTQY
. | . | TRBJ2-1 | TRBV12-3/TRBV12-4 | ASSLDHYGNEQF
. | TRBD1 | TRBJ1-2 | TRBV20-1 | SASRTGESCGYT
few | TRBD2 | TRBJ2-1 | TRBV29-1 | SVKGGLAVHEQF
. | . | TRBJ1-2 | TRBV7-2 | ASSSQTDTLFYGYT
. | . | TRBJ1-2 | TRBV21-1 | ASSKVAGLNYGYT
. | TRBD1 | TRBJ2-4 | TRBV7-2 | ASSSRTGGAEQY
few | . | TRBJ2-3 | TRBV25-1 | ASSRGGTGDTQY
. | . | TRBJ2-7 | TRBV7-9 | ASSLGHYYEQY
few | . | TRBJ1-5 | TRBV29-1 | SVGSGAGQPQH
few | . | TRBJ2-5 | TRBV7-2 | ASSSGPSQKQETQY
. | . | TRBJ2-5 | TRBV5-6 | ASSFGGMQETQY
few | TRBD1 | TRBJ2-4 | TRBV7-9 | ASGDRGLQY
. | TRBD1 | TRBJ1-1 | TRBV5-4 | ASSFGQGVTEAF
few | . | TRBJ2-6 | TRBV20-1 | SARGLGFGANVLT
. | TRBD2 | TRBJ2-3 | TRBV11-2 | ASSLGREGLPQY
few | . | TRBJ2-6 | TRBV29-1 | STAPWGAGANVLT
many | . | TRBJ2-5 | TRBV7-2 | ASSLGGYQETQY
few | . | TRBJ2-5 | TRBV20-1 | SASYPPQETQY
. | TRBD1 | TRBJ2-3 | TRBV20-1 | SASRDRGSAQY
few | TRBD2 | TRBJ2-1 | TRBV10-3 | AISGLAGAYNEQF
. | . | TRBJ1-2 | TRBV5-1 | ASSPLGGSDLRVVNYGYT
. | . | TRBJ2-1 | TRBV6-1 | ASSEREAGYNEQF
few | . | TRBJ2-7 | TRBV27 | ASSATGFGYEQY
few | . | TRBJ2-7 | TRBV7-2 | ASSLGLAVGEQY
few | TRBD1 | TRBJ1-2 | TRBV4-1 | ASSQVLTGSQGYT
. | . | TRBJ2-3 | TRBV7-2 | ASSASGWGTDTQY
. | . | TRBJ1-5 | TRBV3-1 | ASSSHGGNQPQH
. | . | TRBJ2-7 | TRBV7-9 | ASSFSAATYEQY
few | . | TRBJ2-5 | TRBV5-1 | ASSLGGGYETQY
once | . | TRBJ1-4 | TRBV29-1 | SVASGNGEKLF
few | TRBD1 | TRBJ2-5 | TRBV9 | ASSPMDRGLETQY
once | . | TRBJ2-3 | TRBV7-2 | ASGSASTDTQY
few | TRBD2 | TRBJ2-1 | TRBV7-6 | ASNGGRFRDEQF
once | . | TRBJ2-3 | TRBV29-1 | SVGRQAEWVGTDTQY
few | . | TRBJ2-3 | TRBV20-1 | SARNHFSATSTDTQY
. | . | TRBJ1-5 | TRBV3-1 | ASSQDGSGNQPQH
few | . | TRBJ2-7 | TRBV6-5 | ASSEGPPGEQY
. | TRBD2 | TRBJ2-2 | TRBV28 | ASKSIHSGRTGELF
few | TRBD2 | TRBJ2-1 | TRBV27 | ASNRRAGGYNEQF
. | . | TRBJ2-1 | TRBV20-1 | SASRGGDSSYNEQF
. | . | TRBJ2-3 | TRBV7-8 | ASSLVLTHVTDTQY
. | TRBD2 | TRBJ2-7 | TRBV20-1 | SAHPGLAVVEQY
. | . | TRBJ1-1 | TRBV12-3/TRBV12-4 | ASRRDMGQNTEAF